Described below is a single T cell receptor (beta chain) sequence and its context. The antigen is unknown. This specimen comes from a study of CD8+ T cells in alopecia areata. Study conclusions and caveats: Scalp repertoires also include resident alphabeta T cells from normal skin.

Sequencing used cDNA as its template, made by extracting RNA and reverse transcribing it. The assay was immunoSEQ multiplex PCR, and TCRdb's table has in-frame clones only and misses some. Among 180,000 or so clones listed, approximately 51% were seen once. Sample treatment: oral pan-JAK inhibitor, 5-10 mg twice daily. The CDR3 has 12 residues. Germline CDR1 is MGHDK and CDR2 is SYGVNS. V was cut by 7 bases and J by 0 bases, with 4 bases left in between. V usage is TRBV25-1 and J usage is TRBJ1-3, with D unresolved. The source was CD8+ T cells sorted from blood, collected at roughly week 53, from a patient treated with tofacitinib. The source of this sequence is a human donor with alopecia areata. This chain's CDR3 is CASTGSGNTIYF. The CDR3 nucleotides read TGTGCCAGCACAGGCTCTGGAAACACCATATATTTT.